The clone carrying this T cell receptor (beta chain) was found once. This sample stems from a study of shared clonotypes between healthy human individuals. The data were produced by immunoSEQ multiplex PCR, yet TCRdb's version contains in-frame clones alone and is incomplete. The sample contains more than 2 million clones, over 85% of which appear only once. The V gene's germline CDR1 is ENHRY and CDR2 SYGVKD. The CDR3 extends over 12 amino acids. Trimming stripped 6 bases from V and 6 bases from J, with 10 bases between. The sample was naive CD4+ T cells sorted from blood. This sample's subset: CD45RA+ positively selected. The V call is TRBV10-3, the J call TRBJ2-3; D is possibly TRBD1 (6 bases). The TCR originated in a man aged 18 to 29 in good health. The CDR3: CAIRPRGDTQYF. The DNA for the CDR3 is TGTGCCATCAGACCTAGGGGGGATACGCAGTATTTT.